The next 14 T cell receptor beta chains were all read from a single sample in a study of blood T cells in healthy people across ages. Using a J-beta primer mix together with a sample-barcoded 5' primer, a second PCR was run for roughly 6 to 12 cycles. TCRdb called the 5' RACE reads again in MiXCR, with one record for every CDR3 protein. Of 1.5 million to 2 million distinct CDR3 sequences in the sample, 28% were seen once. Sequenced material: blood. The receptors shown here come from a woman between 25 and 40 years old in good health.

This clonotype came up a few times. This sequence joins TRBV27 and TRBJ2-6; maybe TRBD2 (5 bases). The CDR3 spans 16 residues. The V end was cut by 5 bases, the J end by 4 bases, with 15 bases between. Germline CDR1 and CDR2: MNHEY and SMNVEV (reference sequence). For the CDR3, the DNA is TGTGCCAGCAGTCCCCGTCTAGCCACCGGGGCCAACGTCCTGACTTTC. This encodes CASSPRLATGANVLTF.

The V call is TRBV7-2, the J call TRBJ2-7, with D unresolved. CDR1 SGHTA and CDR2 FQGNSA come from the germline V gene. Deletions cut 2 bases from V and 12 bases from J, with 14 bases between. This CDR3 spans 12 amino acids. Written as DNA, the CDR3 is TGTGCCAGCAGCTTATTAGGGTGGAACGCGTACTTC. Translating it yields CASSLLGWNAYF. The complete variable domain, with remaining parts taken from reference TRBV7-2 and TRBJ2-7, reads GAGVSQSPSNKVTEKGKDVELRCDPISGHTALYWYRQSLGQGLEFLIYFQGNSAPDKSGLPSDRFSAERTGGSVSTLTIQRTQQEDSAVYLCASSLLGWNAYFGPGTRLTVT.

This clonotype occurred a few times. DNA of the CDR3: TGCAGTGCAAACCGGGCCATGAACACTGAAGCTTTCTTT. Protein product: CSANRAMNTEAFF. The chain uses TRBV20-1 and TRBJ1-1; D remains unclear. V lost 6 bases to trimming and J lost 0 bases, with 11 bases between them. This CDR3 has 13 residues. Germline-derived CDR1 and CDR2 are DFQATT and SNEGSKA (reference sequence).

The chain couples TRBV6-1 to TRBJ2-1; the match to TRBD2 covers 15 bases. V lost 6 bases to trimming and J lost 0 bases; unmatched junction nucleotides: 6. The CDR3 consists of 18 residues. Germline CDR1 reads MNHNS; CDR2 reads SASEGT. The CDR3 loop is CASSRTSGGASSYNEQFF. The CDR3 DNA sequence: TGTGCCAGCAGCCGGACTAGCGGGGGGGCGAGCTCCTACAATGAGCAGTTCTTC.

The V gene is TRBV2, the J gene TRBJ2-2; the match to TRBD1 covers 7 bases. In germline, CDR1 is SNHLY, CDR2 FYNNEI. The CDR3 has 13 amino acids. V lost 8 bases and J lost 5; bases outside the gene matches: 5. The CDR3 DNA sequence: TGTGCCAGCTACAGGGGTGAAACCGGGGAGCTGTTTTTT. Protein product: CASYRGETGELFF. Combining the CDR3 with reference TRBV2 and TRBJ2-2 gives the whole variable domain EPEVTQTPSHQVTQMGQEVILRCVPISNHLYFYWYRQILGQKVEFLVSFYNNEISEKSEIFDDQFSVERPDGSNFTLKIRSTKLEDSAMYFCASYRGETGELFFGEGSRLTVL.

This clonotype was picked up a small number of times. The J gene is TRBJ1-6, the V gene TRBV2; no clear D. Per the germline V gene, CDR1 is SNHLY and CDR2 is FYNNEI. CDR3 length: 15 residues. Trimming cost V 2 bases and J 5 bases, with 10 bases left between them. The DNA of the CDR3 is TGTGCCAGCAGTGAACGTAGGCCGGATAATTCACCCCTCCACTTT. Translating gives CASSERRPDNSPLHF.

This clonotype was picked up one time. The chain combines TRBV14 with TRBJ2-4; weak D call: TRBD1 (6 bases). Gene TRBJ2-7 matches the end of the DNA better, so the J call may be wrong. This CDR3 spans 17 amino acids. Germline V lookup: CDR1 SGHDN, CDR2 FVKESK. CDR3 residues: CASSRDSPGHEWFEQYF. CDR3 nucleotides: TGTGCCAGCAGCCGAGATTCCCCGGGACACGAGTGGTTCGAGCAGTACTTC.

This clonotype appeared many times. This rearrangement joins TRBV7-6 to TRBJ2-3, with D possibly being TRBD1 (5 bases). This CDR3 is 13 amino acids long. Trimming left V 3 bases short and J 5 bases short, with 9 bases between. Germline loops: CDR1 SGHVS, CDR2 FNYEAQ. The CDR3 protein is CASSFAGKDTQYF. The CDR3 DNA reads as TGTGCCAGCAGCTTCGCAGGGAAAGATACGCAGTATTTT.

In its sample, this clonotype was seen a few times. The rearrangement links TRBV5-1 to TRBJ1-2; a weak D match, TRBD1 (5 bases). V lost 2 bases and J lost 8, with 19 bases in between. The germline V gene has CDR1 SGHRS and CDR2 YFSETQ. The CDR3 extends over 15 amino acids. The CDR3 sequence: CASSFGQGEPSGYTF. The CDR3 region has the DNA TGCGCCAGCAGCTTTGGGCAGGGAGAACCTTCGGGCTACACCTTC.

This clonotype was picked up a small number of times. The rearrangement joins TRBV28 to TRBJ2-2, with D hard to call. In germline, CDR1 is MDHEN, CDR2 SYDVKM. Trimming took off 7 bases at V and 1 base at J, with 4 bases between the two ends. The CDR3 runs 12 residues. The DNA for the CDR3 is TGTGCCAGCACAGAGAACACCGGGGAGCTGTTTTTT. Translating it yields CASTENTGELFF.

There are many counts of this clonotype. The chain uses TRBV7-2 and TRBJ2-5; D possibly matches TRBD1 or TRBD2 (6 bases each). Germline V gives CDR1 SGHTA, CDR2 FQGNSA. V dropped 2 bases and J dropped 5 bases, with 24 bases sitting between them. The CDR3 covers 18 residues. CDR3 DNA: TGTGCCAGCAGCTTACCATCTCGGGGGCCCAGAGGATGGGAGACCCAGTACTTC. Translated: CASSLPSRGPRGWETQYF. Using reference TRBV7-2 and TRBJ2-5 for the parts outside the CDR3, the full variable domain is GAGVSQSPSNKVTEKGKDVELRCDPISGHTALYWYRQSLGQGLEFLIYFQGNSAPDKSGLPSDRFSAERTGGSVSTLTIQRTQQEDSAVYLCASSLPSRGPRGWETQYFGPGTRLLVL.

The CDR3: CASSLSGLAGDRNEQFF. DNA for the CDR3: TGTGCCAGCAGTTTAAGTGGGCTAGCGGGAGATAGGAATGAGCAGTTCTTC. This rearrangement joins TRBV12-3 or TRBV12-4 to TRBJ2-1, with 10 bases matching TRBD2. V was pared by 2 bases and J by 7 bases, with 11 bases of the junction left unmatched. The CDR3 is made up of 17 amino acids.

The V call is TRBV2, the J call TRBJ1-1; D gene unclear. Trimming shortened V by 4 bases and J by 3 bases, and 6 bases separated the two germline ends. The germline CDR1 and CDR2 sequences are SNHLY and FYNNEI. The CDR3 is 12 amino acids. CDR3 protein: CASSVRDTEAFF. CDR3 in DNA: TGTGCCAGCAGTGTAAGGGACACTGAAGCTTTCTTT.

This clonotype was recorded many times. This CDR3 is CASSFTNTDTQYF. DNA of the CDR3: TGTGCCAGCAGTTTCACTAACACAGATACGCAGTATTTT. The chain has TRBV12-3 or TRBV12-4 and TRBJ2-3; D call uncertain. V was trimmed by 3 bases and J by 2 bases, leaving 6 bases between them. There are 13 residues in the CDR3.